These 21 T cell receptor beta chains originate from one sample sequenced in a study of regulatory T cells in long-lasting Graves disease. Time point noted: newly diagnosed GD, antithyroid drugs for less than 3 months. PBMCs provided the RNA from which the TCR library was made. HTBI primers from iRepertoire and Arm-PCR of CDR3 regions yielded the TCR beta libraries. TCRdb re-derived calls from the multiplex PCR reads in MiXCR, one entry per CDR3 protein. The sample includes 510,000 or so distinct CDR3 sequences, around 12% seen only once; the top ten take around 10%. These data were also filed under a second study, of T cells in Graves' hyperthyroidism and ophthalmopathy.

The sequencing here drew on peripheral blood mononuclear cells (PBMCs), taken at new diagnosis, from a patient treated with antithyroid drugs. The receptor set was obtained from a woman aged 30 to 39 with Graves disease.

This clonotype has a count of ten or more. The J gene is TRBJ1-1, the V gene TRBV2; no reliable D call. V lost 2 bases and J lost 13, with 17 bases in between. From germline, CDR1 is SNHLY and CDR2 FYNNEI. There are 13 residues in the CDR3. CDR3 residues: CASSEFQGGMGFF. In DNA, the CDR3 is TGTGCCAGCAGTGAATTCCAAGGAGGGATGGGTTTCTTT.

This chain uses TRBV19 with TRBJ2-1, with a tentative D call TRBD2 (5 bases). There are 14 residues in the CDR3. Germline-derived CDR1 and CDR2 are LNHDA and SQIVND (reference sequence). V was clipped by 9 bases and J by 4 bases, with 16 bases between them. Written as DNA, the CDR3 is TGTGCCAGCCGAGACTACGATACATACAATGAGCAGTTCTTC. Translating gives CASRDYDTYNEQFF.

This clonotype has ten or more counts. V usage is TRBV28 and J usage is TRBJ1-5, with TRBD1 matching over 7 bases. The CDR3 totals 18 residues. The V gene's germline CDR1 is MDHEN and CDR2 SYDVKM. Trimming took 1 base from V and 2 from J; bases not matched to a gene: 11. Written as DNA, the CDR3 is TGTGCCAGCAGTTTATATCTGGACAGGTACTATCGCAATCAGCCCCAGCATTTT. Protein: CASSLYLDRYYRNQPQHF.

There are many counts of this clonotype. This chain connects TRBV19 to TRBJ2-1; 13 bases are shared with TRBD2. The CDR3 runs 15 residues. Trimming cost V 5 bases and J 6 bases; bases outside gene matches: 4. Germline V lookup: CDR1 LNHDA, CDR2 SQIVND (reference sequence). In nucleotides, the CDR3 is TGTGCCAGTAGTCGATGGACTAGCGGGAGCAATGAGCAGTTCTTC. It is translated as CASSRWTSGSNEQFF.

With respect to this clonotype: A much larger clone is a single base away; this may be a read error. This chain joins TRBV7-2 and TRBJ2-5; D not resolved. The CDR3 is 15 residues long. Germline CDR1 SGHTA, CDR2 FQGNSA. The V and J ends lost 0 bases and 11 bases respectively, with 19 bases between them. CDR3 amino acids: CASSLAGRTYNEQYF. The CDR3 DNA follows: TGTGCCAGCAGCTTAGCTGGGCGGACCTACAATGAGCAGTACTTC.

The chain recombines TRBV6-1 with TRBJ2-7; a weak D match, TRBD1 (6 bases). CDR1 MNHNS and CDR2 SASEGT come from the germline V gene. There are 14 residues in the CDR3. V lost 2 bases, J lost 0 bases, and 8 bases lay in between. CDR3 coding DNA: TGTGCCAGCAGTGAACAGGGGAGCTCCTACGAGCAGTACTTC. Amino acid sequence: CASSEQGSSYEQYF.

This clonotype occurred many times. DNA of the CDR3: TGTGCCAGCAGGCTCCTAGCGGGAGTTTTGGAGACCCAGTACTTC. Its translation: CASRLLAGVLETQYF. The chain uses TRBV6-2 or TRBV6-3 and TRBJ2-5, with 10 bases aligning to TRBD2. Trimming took 6 bases from V and 5 from J; bases not matched to a gene: 9. The CDR3 length is 15 residues. The V gene's germline CDR1 is MNHEY and CDR2 SVGEGT.

In this sample, this clonotype turned up many times. The J gene is TRBJ2-1, the V gene TRBV3-1, with D perhaps TRBD1 or TRBD2 (5 bases each). Germline CDR1 and CDR2: LGHDT and YNNKEL (reference sequence). V lost 3 bases, J lost 2 bases, and 11 bases lay in between. This CDR3 has 15 amino acids. CDR3 loop: CASSQGDAAYNEQFF. The CDR3 region has the DNA TGTGCCAGCAGCCAGGGGGATGCGGCCTACAATGAGCAGTTCTTC.

Notes on this clonotype: A much more abundant neighbour one base away suggests this may be a read error. This chain links TRBV12-3 or TRBV12-4 with TRBJ2-3, with 9 bases matching TRBD2. The CDR3 loop spans 16 amino acids. The CDR3 DNA reads as TGTGCCGGCAGTTTTTTCGGGACTAGCATTTACGGTACGCAGTATTTT. Amino acids: CAGSFFGTSIYGTQYF.

This clonotype was picked up many times. The J gene is TRBJ2-1, the V gene TRBV6-2 or TRBV6-3; D tentatively reads TRBD1 or TRBD2 (5 bases each). With 6 bases removed from V and 6 bases from J, the gap between germline ends came to 18 bases. The CDR3 is 15 residues long. In germline, CDR1 is MNHEY, CDR2 SVGEGT. The CDR3 reads CASRTFRERGNEQFF. The CDR3 DNA sequence: TGTGCCAGCAGGACTTTTAGGGAGAGGGGCAATGAGCAGTTCTTC.

The table lists this clonotype with many counts. The chain carries TRBV7-9 and TRBJ2-7; the D gene is possibly TRBD1 (6 bases). Deletions cut 5 bases from V and 2 bases from J, with 10 bases between. Germline assignment: CDR1 SEHNR and CDR2 FQNEAQ (reference sequence). This CDR3 contains 13 residues. CDR3 region: CASSPTGPYEQYF. CDR3 coding DNA: TGTGCCAGCAGCCCTACAGGGCCCTACGAGCAGTACTTC.

This chain links TRBV6-5 with TRBJ2-1; D possibly uses TRBD1 or TRBD2 (5 bases each). Germline values: CDR1 MNHEY, CDR2 SVGAGI. V was shortened by 2 bases and J by 2 bases, with 7 bases between the two germline ends. The CDR3 sequence is 14 residues long. The CDR3 protein is CASSYGGPYNEQFF. The CDR3 nucleotides are TGTGCCAGCAGTTACGGGGGTCCCTACAATGAGCAGTTCTTC.

About this clonotype: A much larger clone is a single base away; this may be a read error. The chain uses TRBV6-1 and TRBJ1-4; D gene ambiguous. CDR1 MNHNS and CDR2 SASEGT come from the germline V gene. The CDR3 runs to 11 residues. This chain's CDR3 is CTSGPREKLFF. The CDR3 region has the DNA TGTACCAGCGGGCCCCGTGAAAAACTGTTTTTT.

Only a few counts were recorded for this clonotype. This rearrangement joins TRBV7-8 to TRBJ2-1; D remains unclear. The CDR3 is 16 amino acids. The V end lost 2 bases, the J end lost 1 base, and 12 bases lay between the germline ends. Per germline, CDR1 SGHVS and CDR2 FQNEAQ. The CDR3 loop is CASSLNYGESYNEQFF. The CDR3 DNA is TGTGCCAGCAGCTTAAATTACGGTGAATCCTACAATGAGCAGTTCTTC.

This clonotype has ten or more counts. The rearrangement links TRBV30 to TRBJ1-1, with D unclear. CDR1 is GTSNPN, CDR2 SVGIG, per germline (reference sequence). This CDR3 is 13 amino acids long. V was shortened by 0 bases and J by 1 base, with 6 bases between the two germline ends. CDR3 DNA sequence: TGTGCCTGGAGTGTTCGACGGAACACTGAAGCTTTCTTT. This encodes CAWSVRRNTEAFF.

This clonotype was recorded many times. The genes are TRBV15 and TRBJ2-1; TRBD1 or TRBD2 may be the D gene (5 bases each). The ends were cut back, 8 bases at V and 10 bases at J, with 18 bases in the middle. From germline, CDR1 is LNHNV and CDR2 YYDKDF (reference sequence). The CDR3 has 13 residues. The CDR3 here is CATGTRTSGEQFF. DNA of the CDR3: TGTGCCACCGGGACCCGGACATCAGGGGAGCAGTTCTTC.

This clonotype was found many times. V and J are TRBV24-1 and TRBJ2-1, with no clear D. The V gene lost 5 bases and the J gene lost 0 bases, with 4 bases spanning the gap. Germline V gives CDR1 KGHDR, CDR2 SFDVKD. This CDR3 is 13 amino acids long. CDR3 loop: CATSVNSYNEQFF. In DNA form, the CDR3 reads TGTGCCACCAGTGTCAACTCCTACAATGAGCAGTTCTTC.

This clonotype was recorded many times. This chain links TRBV20-1 with TRBJ1-2; maybe TRBD1 (6 bases). The CDR3 has 12 amino acids. V lost 3 bases to trimming and J lost 14 bases, with 19 bases between them. CDR1 and CDR2 from the germline V gene are DFQATT and SNEGSKA (reference sequence). The CDR3 DNA follows: TGCAGTGCTAGTCGGGACACGGCGGCAGGGACCTTC. Translated: CSASRDTAAGTF.

This clonotype was picked up a small number of times. The chain joins TRBV6-2 or TRBV6-3 to TRBJ2-4; TRBD1 agrees at 8 bases. The CDR3 length is 14 residues. V shed 6 bases and J 8 bases; nucleotides not matched to a gene: 9. Germline lookup yields CDR1 MNHEY and CDR2 SVGEGT. The CDR3 protein is CASRRTGTFDIQYF. DNA for the CDR3: TGTGCCAGCAGAAGGACAGGGACTTTTGACATTCAGTACTTC.

This clonotype appeared many times. The J gene is TRBJ2-5, the V gene TRBV20-1; no reliable D call. From germline, CDR1 is DFQATT and CDR2 SNEGSKA (reference sequence). V was clipped by 1 base and J by 1 base, with 4 bases between them. CDR3 length: 12 amino acids. The CDR3 DNA reads TGCAGTGCTAGAGGAGGCCAAGAGACCCAGTACTTC. As protein: CSARGGQETQYF.

The rearrangement uses TRBV3-1 and TRBJ2-7, with D perhaps TRBD2 (6 bases). The V end was cut by 5 bases, the J end by 2 bases, with 19 bases between. Germline values: CDR1 LGHDT, CDR2 YNNKEL (reference sequence). The CDR3 contains 16 residues. The CDR3 protein is CASSGTFGRSAYEQYF. For the CDR3, the DNA is TGTGCCAGCAGCGGAACTTTTGGGAGGTCGGCCTACGAGCAGTACTTC.